Listed below are T cell receptor beta chains from one sample, sequenced in a study of preoperative IRX-2 immunotherapy in early breast cancer. Assay used: immunoSEQ multiplex PCR; TCRdb lists only in-frame clones, some missing. This repertoire shows around 40,000 clones, around three quarters found once; its top ten account for approximately 1%. The specimen was tumor tissue, collected after IRX-2 immunotherapy. The receptors were sampled from a human donor with breast cancer. Both conserved end residues are part of each CDR3. Each record gives: clone size, D gene, V gene, J gene, CDR3 protein, CDR3 DNA. D genes are given only for firm matches. Clone size is not always given. Where it is, it says once, few, many or a class for expanded clones.

clone_size: NA; d_call: TRBD2; v_call: TRBV29-1; j_call: TRBJ2-1; cdr3_aa: CSVGGTSDEQFF; cdr3_nt: TGCAGCGTTGGGGGGACTAGCGATGAGCAGTTCTTC
clone_size: many; d_call: NA; v_call: TRBV12-2; j_call: TRBJ1-4; cdr3_aa: CAGNAGRGVNEKLFF; cdr3_nt: TGTGCCGGCAATGCGGGTCGGGGAGTTAATGAAAAACTGTTTTTT
clone_size: NA; d_call: NA; v_call: TRBV14; j_call: TRBJ2-1; cdr3_aa: CASSQEMGDEQFF; cdr3_nt: TGTGCCAGCAGCCAAGAAATGGGGGATGAGCAGTTCTTC
clone_size: NA; d_call: TRBD1; v_call: TRBV29-1; j_call: TRBJ2-2; cdr3_aa: CSARTGGRLTGELFF; cdr3_nt: TGCAGCGCCCGGACAGGGGGCCGATTGACCGGGGAGCTGTTTTTT
clone_size: NA; d_call: NA; v_call: TRBV6-8; j_call: TRBJ1-1; cdr3_aa: CASSRPSPNTEAFF; cdr3_nt: TGTGCCAGCAGCCGGCCGTCCCCGAACACTGAAGCTTTCTTT
clone_size: few; d_call: TRBD1; v_call: TRBV7-1; j_call: TRBJ1-5; cdr3_aa: CASSQLSGQDNQPQHF; cdr3_nt: TGTGCCAGCAGCCAACTATCTGGACAGGACAATCAGCCCCAGCATTTT
clone_size: NA; d_call: NA; v_call: TRBV11-3; j_call: TRBJ2-2; cdr3_aa: CASSVLVARAGELFF; cdr3_nt: TGTGCCAGCAGCGTACTAGTTGCTCGGGCCGGGGAGCTGTTTTTT
clone_size: NA; d_call: NA; v_call: TRBV11-3; j_call: TRBJ1-2; cdr3_aa: CASKVQGRFYGYTF; cdr3_nt: TGTGCCAGCAAGGTCCAAGGTCGTTTCTATGGCTACACCTTC
clone_size: NA; d_call: NA; v_call: TRBV14; j_call: TRBJ1-3; cdr3_aa: CASSQRTGTPSGNTIYF; cdr3_nt: TGTGCCAGCAGCCAACGCACAGGGACTCCCTCTGGAAACACCATATATTTT
clone_size: once; d_call: NA; v_call: TRBV6-8; j_call: TRBJ2-7; cdr3_aa: CASSLGSSLREQYF; cdr3_nt: TGTGCCAGCAGCCTGGGTAGTAGTTTGCGCGAGCAGTACTTC
clone_size: NA; d_call: NA; v_call: TRBV6-7; j_call: TRBJ2-7; cdr3_aa: CASSRPGLPYEQYF; cdr3_nt: TGTGCCAGCAGCCGCCCTGGGTTACCCTACGAGCAGTACTTC
clone_size: NA; d_call: NA; v_call: TRBV6-8; j_call: TRBJ2-1; cdr3_aa: CAAPPSSYNEQFF; cdr3_nt: TGTGCCGCCCCCCCGAGCTCCTACAATGAGCAGTTCTTC
clone_size: NA; d_call: TRBD1; v_call: TRBV29-1; j_call: TRBJ1-1; cdr3_aa: CSARTGENTEAFF; cdr3_nt: TGCAGCGCTAGGACAGGGGAGAACACTGAAGCTTTCTTT
clone_size: NA; d_call: NA; v_call: TRBV7-2; j_call: TRBJ1-3; cdr3_aa: CAIRDGFGNTIYF; cdr3_nt: TGTGCCATCCGGGACGGCTTTGGAAACACCATATATTTT
clone_size: NA; d_call: NA; v_call: TRBV30; j_call: TRBJ2-1; cdr3_aa: CAWNRGVAGQAGQSHEQFF; cdr3_nt: TGTGCCTGGAACAGGGGGGTAGCGGGACAGGCGGGACAATCCCATGAGCAGTTCTTC
clone_size: NA; d_call: NA; v_call: TRBV22-1; j_call: TRBJ1-2; cdr3_aa: CASSLGGQGNGYTF; cdr3_nt: TGTGCCAGCAGTTTGGGGGGACAGGGGAATGGCTACACCTTC
clone_size: once; d_call: NA; v_call: TRBV7-7; j_call: TRBJ2-3; cdr3_aa: CASSLGETGTSTDTQYF; cdr3_nt: TGTGCCAGCAGCTTAGGAGAGACAGGGACTAGCACAGATACGCAGTATTTT
clone_size: NA; d_call: NA; v_call: TRBV19; j_call: TRBJ1-3; cdr3_aa: CASSPRQASGNTIYF; cdr3_nt: TGTGCCAGTAGTCCCCGACAAGCCTCTGGAAACACCATATATTTT
clone_size: NA; d_call: NA; v_call: TRBV14; j_call: TRBJ2-3; cdr3_aa: CASSQRASSTDTQYF; cdr3_nt: TGTGCCAGCAGCCAACGGGCGAGCTCCACAGATACGCAGTATTTT
clone_size: NA; d_call: NA; v_call: TRBV28; j_call: TRBJ1-4; cdr3_aa: CASSLKLTGKLFF; cdr3_nt: TGTGCCAGCAGTTTAAAGCTTACGGGAAAACTGTTTTTT
clone_size: NA; d_call: TRBD1; v_call: TRBV19; j_call: TRBJ2-1; cdr3_aa: CASSIGDRYNEQFF; cdr3_nt: TGTGCCAGTAGTATTGGGGACAGATACAATGAGCAGTTCTTC
clone_size: NA; d_call: TRBD1; v_call: TRBV11-3; j_call: TRBJ2-3; cdr3_aa: CASSTRGPGDTQYF; cdr3_nt: TGTGCCAGCAGCACAAGGGGGCCTGGAGATACGCAGTATTTT
clone_size: NA; d_call: TRBD1; v_call: TRBV30; j_call: TRBJ1-5; cdr3_aa: CAWSTTQGRQPQHF; cdr3_nt: TGTGCCTGGAGTACGACACAGGGGAGGCAGCCCCAGCATTTT
clone_size: NA; d_call: NA; v_call: TRBV14; j_call: TRBJ2-3; cdr3_aa: CASSQDGIWADTQYF; cdr3_nt: TGTGCCAGCAGCCAAGATGGCATATGGGCAGATACGCAGTATTTT
clone_size: NA; d_call: NA; v_call: TRBV4-1; j_call: TRBJ1-1; cdr3_aa: CATRGPLRDTEAFF; cdr3_nt: TGCGCCACCCGAGGCCCGCTACGAGACACTGAAGCTTTCTTT
clone_size: NA; d_call: TRBD1; v_call: TRBV19; j_call: TRBJ1-6; cdr3_aa: CASSLYPFDRAPSPLHF; cdr3_nt: TGTGCCAGTAGTCTATACCCCTTTGACAGGGCGCCTTCACCCCTCCACTTT